This TCR beta chain was identified in a study of cytomegalovirus exposure and HLA in healthy donors. Overall study: Earlier sequencing of 150 million to 200 million T cells yielded fewer than 140 million unique TCR beta sequences. Study findings and constraints: DRB1 showed the most TCR associations and HLA-C the fewest in a later analysis, as rates varied by HLA locus.

The germline V gene has CDR1 SGHTA and CDR2 FQGTGA. CDR3 length: 13 residues. Of note for this clone: Its matching antigen is unknown.

It was with 60 Vbeta and 13 Jbeta primers that the PCR ran. Produced via immunoSEQ multiplex PCR; TCRdb's table is partial and in-frame only. The repertoire holds 95,000 to 110,000 clones, with about 80% as singletons. The V gene is TRBV7-3, the J gene TRBJ2-5, with TRBD2 as a possible D gene (5 bases). The end of the DNA fits TRBJ2-7 better, so the J call may be wrong. The sample taken for sequencing was PBMCs. This TCR derives from a woman between 40 and 55 years old in good health and CMV-seronegative. As DNA, the CDR3 is TGTGCCAGCAGCTCCAGCCGGGGTAACGAGCAGTACTTC. This gives the protein CASSSSRGNEQYF.